This T cell receptor beta chain was sequenced during a study of blood T cell repertoires in COVID-19. Original methodology: Reference gene primer amplification yielded estimated nucleated cell counts. The data were produced by immunoSEQ multiplex PCR, yet TCRdb's version contains in-frame clones alone and is incomplete. Clonal size and the V and J genes are those of that table, whereas D and trimming came from the DNA. This table holds roughly 150,000 clones, 87% found once. Germline CDR1 and CDR2: MNHEY and SVGAGI. V shed 5 bases and J 7 bases; nucleotides not matched to a gene: 6. The CDR3 consists of 13 residues.

The chain uses TRBV6-5 and TRBJ1-2, with 8 bases aligning to TRBD1. Sequenced sample: peripheral blood. The source is a human donor in a cohort sampled during active COVID-19. DNA for the CDR3: TGTGCCAGCAGTACCCGGACAGGGATTGGCTACACCTTC. Translated, it gives CASSTRTGIGYTF.